This T cell receptor beta chain emerged from a study of blood T cell repertoires in COVID-19 (dated by TCRdb to the early 2020s). In the study overall: Collaborator samples came from the United States, Italy and Spain and covered acute and convalescent phases of COVID-19. The material from the prospective study consisted of cDNA or gDNA derived from T cells, B-cell-depleted T cells, or PBMCs. A freely available public database, intended as a resource for researchers studying the immune response to SARS-CoV-2, is where the repertoires were released. The samples were drawn from two sources: the first 160 participants of the ongoing ImmuneRACE study, and 1,254 subjects contributed by 6 global collaborators. Sample metadata almost always included a de-identified subject ID, COVID-19 status, age in years and sex. Where available, HLA class I and class II types were taken from metadata supplied by the sample provider and were not determined by assay-based typing. Deeply sampled blood TCRbeta repertoires from subjects exposed to, actively infected with, or recovered from COVID-19 were included in the dataset.

As regards this clone: What antigen it recognizes has not been identified. No base quality values were provided; no much bigger clone lies one nucleotide off.

Each collaborating institution followed its own protocols to collect whole blood in K2EDTA tubes. Collaborator samples were shipped for TCRbeta analysis as frozen whole blood, isolated PBMCs, or DNA extracted from either sample type. CDR3 length: 16 amino acids, cysteine to phenylalanine. The read is trimmed to its CDR3 DNA, 48 bases read in frame from base 1. Via the germline V gene, CDR1 is KGHDR and CDR2 SFDVKD. Germline trimming amounts to 5 bases on V and 0 bases on J, with 8 as the count of junction bases outside the gene matches. TCRbeta CDR3 regions were amplified from genomic DNA using the immunoSEQ Assay, a bias-controlled multiplex PCR. The study's own analysis went as follows. The number of nucleated cells in each sample was estimated by amplification of reference gene primers within the assay. Sequence reads were collapsed and filtered to measure the absolute abundance of every unique TCRbeta CDR3 rearrangement. For each sample, productive Simpson clonality was calculated as the square root of Simpson's diversity index across productive rearrangements. TCRdb provides this immuneACCESS table in a form limited to in-frame rearrangements. Some clones are lacking; in checked studies, under half of them reflect an unresolved V gene, and why the rest are absent is not known. The D gene and trimming were derived from the DNA, and the V and J assignments and clone size from that table. Present in this sample are over 150,000 clones, 70% to 90% of which were seen just once. The ten most abundant clones make up 8% to 10% of the sample.

General conclusions and limits of the study: Clinical and demographic metadata were provided uncurated, with the amount varying by source and participant.

This clonotype originated in a middle-aged man with active or convalescent COVID-19. The source material was peripheral blood. The rearranged chain carries TRBV24-1 and TRBJ2-5; 7 bases in the middle match TRBD1. This receptor has the CDR3 CATSGDRVGYQETQYF. The bases read TGTGCCACCAGTGGAGACAGGGTGGGGTACCAAGAGACCCAGTACTTC.